These T cell receptor beta chains were read from a single sample in a study of blood T cells in healthy people across ages. Via MiXCR, TCRdb re-called the 5' RACE reads, giving one row per CDR3 protein. The data show fewer than 1,200,000 distinct CDR3 sequences, 20% to 25% seen once. These same data were also listed under a study on T cells of mothers and their children.

The sample consisted of blood. Receptor source: a girl aged 2 to 9 in good health. Both conserved end residues are part of each CDR3. The D gene is left open where the match is weak. Size is omitted from some rows. Given values are once, few, many or a class for expanded clones.

d_gene,v_gene,j_gene,abundance,CDR3aa,CDR3nt
-,TRBV6-1,TRBJ2-1,-,CASSEGHNEQFF,TGTGCCAGCAGTGAAGGACACAATGAGCAGTTCTTC
-,TRBV24-1,TRBJ2-1,-,CATSDLGYNEQFF,TGTGCCACCAGTGATTTGGGCTACAATGAGCAGTTCTTC
TRBD2,TRBV27,TRBJ2-1,few,CASRGLDRLPLNEQFF,TGTGCCAGCAGAGGACTAGATCGGCTTCCGCTAAATGAGCAGTTCTTC
-,TRBV29-1,TRBJ2-1,-,CSVSRTHEQFF,TGCAGCGTGTCACGGACGCATGAGCAGTTCTTC
-,TRBV18,TRBJ2-1,-,CASSPWPEGSEQFF,TGTGCCAGCTCTCCATGGCCTGAGGGGTCGGAGCAGTTCTTC
-,TRBV7-2,TRBJ1-2,few,CASSGNRVAFGYTF,TGTGCCAGCAGCGGTAACAGGGTAGCATTTGGCTACACCTTC
-,TRBV4-1,TRBJ1-6,-,CASSQEDPPGFGSPLHF,TGCGCCAGCAGCCAAGAAGATCCCCCAGGTTTTGGTTCACCCCTCCACTTT
TRBD1,TRBV9,TRBJ1-3,-,CASSRQGGNTIYF,TGTGCCAGCAGCAGACAGGGTGGAAACACCATATATTTT
-,TRBV6-6,TRBJ1-1,-,CASSYLDGRNTEAFF,TGTGCCAGCAGTTACTTGGACGGCAGAAACACTGAAGCTTTCTTT
-,TRBV4-3,TRBJ1-1,-,CASSLRAGFTEAFF,TGCGCCAGCAGCCTTCGGGCCGGATTCACTGAAGCTTTCTTT
-,TRBV12-3/TRBV12-4,TRBJ2-4,few,CASSPQATVGIQYF,TGTGCCAGCAGTCCCCAGGCGACAGTGGGCATTCAGTACTTC
-,TRBV12-3/TRBV12-4,TRBJ2-5,-,CASSATTQETQYF,TGTGCCAGCAGTGCAACAACACAAGAGACCCAGTACTTC
TRBD2,TRBV3-1,TRBJ2-1,-,CASSPQLAGTSYNEQFF,TGTGCCAGCAGCCCGCAACTAGCGGGGACATCCTACAATGAGCAGTTCTTC
-,TRBV7-9,TRBJ2-1,few,CASSFSGNSNNEQFF,TGTGCCAGCAGCTTTTCCGGGAACAGTAACAATGAGCAGTTCTTC
-,TRBV29-1,TRBJ2-5,-,CSGRGGGWGETQYF,TGCAGCGGCCGCGGAGGGGGTTGGGGAGAGACCCAGTACTTC
-,TRBV12-3/TRBV12-4,TRBJ2-3,-,CASSPRTYTGTDTQYF,TGTGCCAGCAGTCCCCGGACCTACACTGGCACAGATACGCAGTATTTT
-,TRBV6-5,TRBJ2-1,-,CAGSYSRNNEQFF,TGTGCCGGCAGTTACTCGAGGAACAATGAGCAGTTCTTC
-,TRBV20-1,TRBJ2-1,few,CSARFRGSRDGEQFF,TGCAGTGCTAGGTTTCGTGGTTCGCGGGATGGTGAGCAGTTCTTC
-,TRBV12-5,TRBJ1-1,-,CASGSVGGMNTEAFF,TGTGCTAGTGGTTCCGTGGGGGGGATGAACACTGAAGCTTTCTTT
-,TRBV5-1,TRBJ2-1,-,CASSWIPLAEDYNEQFF,TGCGCCAGCAGCTGGATTCCCTTAGCGGAAGACTACAATGAGCAGTTCTTC
-,TRBV12-3/TRBV12-4,TRBJ2-4,-,CASSTGEGLAKNIQYF,TGTGCCAGCAGTACAGGAGAGGGACTAGCCAAAAACATTCAGTACTTC
-,TRBV12-3/TRBV12-4,TRBJ2-5,few,CASSPVNKETQYF,TGTGCCAGCAGTCCAGTCAACAAAGAGACCCAGTACTTC
-,TRBV6-1,TRBJ2-3,few,CASSEVPRRTGSDTQYF,TGTGCCAGCAGTGAGGTTCCCCGGAGGACTGGATCAGATACGCAGTATTTT
-,TRBV20-1,TRBJ2-1,few,CSASLQGHNEQFF,TGCAGTGCGTCCTTACAGGGCCACAATGAGCAGTTCTTC
TRBD2,TRBV7-2,TRBJ2-3,once,CASSLVSGVSTDTQYF,TGTGCCAGCAGCTTAGTGAGCGGGGTTAGCACAGATACGCAGTATTTT
-,TRBV7-9,TRBJ2-7,few,CASSSEQIPIKIYEQYF,TGTGCCAGCAGCTCCGAACAAATACCGATCAAAATCTACGAGCAGTACTTC
-,TRBV18,TRBJ2-5,once,CASSLDRPPGETQYF,TGTGCCAGCTCACTGGACAGACCTCCTGGGGAGACCCAGTACTTC
TRBD1,TRBV7-8,TRBJ1-1,few,CASSFLQGARNTEASF,TGTGCCAGCAGCTTCTTACAGGGGGCTAGGAACACTGAAGCTTCCTTT
-,TRBV9,TRBJ2-7,-,CASSPTGLFSEQYF,TGTGCCAGCAGCCCAACAGGACTTTTCTCCGAGCAGTACTTC
-,TRBV20-1,TRBJ2-3,many,CSASRGVGLDTQYF,TGCAGTGCTAGCCGGGGAGTGGGATTAGATACGCAGTATTTT
-,TRBV29-1,TRBJ2-2,-,CSVDRGDPNTGELFF,TGCAGCGTTGACAGGGGAGACCCGAACACCGGGGAGCTGTTTTTT
-,TRBV29-1,TRBJ2-5,many,CSVDSGLGETQYF,TGCAGCGTTGATTCGGGGCTTGGAGAGACCCAGTACTTC
-,TRBV28,TRBJ1-5,few,CASIPWGDSSNQPQHF,TGTGCCAGCATCCCATGGGGAGACAGTAGCAATCAGCCCCAGCATTTT
-,TRBV7-2,TRBJ2-4,-,CASSPRIEYIQYF,TGTGCCAGCAGCCCCCGAATAGAGTACATTCAGTACTTC
-,TRBV20-1,TRBJ2-4,-,CSARDPKGEAKNIQYF,TGCAGTGCTAGAGATCCCAAGGGGGAAGCCAAAAACATTCAGTACTTC
-,TRBV28,TRBJ2-3,many,CASSLLADTQYF,TGTGCCAGCAGCTTATTGGCAGATACGCAGTATTTT
-,TRBV29-1,TRBJ1-1,-,CSVGGTLNTEAFF,TGCAGCGTTGGTGGAACACTAAACACTGAAGCTTTCTTT
-,TRBV12-3/TRBV12-4,TRBJ2-1,few,CASGSPEVSQEQFF,TGTGCCAGCGGGAGCCCCGAGGTGTCACAAGAGCAGTTCTTC
-,TRBV6-6,TRBJ2-5,-,CASSNQGMETQYF,TGTGCCAGCAGTAACCAGGGGATGGAGACCCAGTACTTC
-,TRBV5-1,TRBJ1-2,-,CASSPIQGHGYTF,TGCGCCAGCAGCCCCATCCAGGGGCACGGCTACACCTTC
-,TRBV12-3/TRBV12-4,TRBJ2-1,-,CATETGGGPYNEQFF,TGTGCTACCGAGACGGGTGGGGGCCCCTACAATGAGCAGTTCTTC
-,TRBV11-2,TRBJ2-1,-,CASARGNEQFF,TGTGCCAGCGCCCGGGGGAATGAGCAGTTCTTC
-,TRBV20-1,TRBJ2-3,-,CSLQGGGHVTDTQYF,TGCAGTCTTCAGGGAGGGGGCCATGTCACAGATACGCAGTATTTT
-,TRBV24-1,TRBJ1-5,-,CAASVSENQPQHF,TGTGCCGCCAGTGTCTCCGAGAATCAGCCCCAGCATTTT
-,TRBV7-2,TRBJ1-2,-,CASSDWGGSANYGYTF,TGTGCCAGCAGCGACTGGGGGGGCAGCGCTAACTATGGCTACACCTTC
-,TRBV27,TRBJ1-2,few,CASSISGPNYGYTF,TGTGCCAGCTCTATTTCGGGACCTAACTATGGCTACACCTTC
TRBD2,TRBV28,TRBJ2-5,-,CASSLIAGVREETQYF,TGTGCCAGCAGTCTGATAGCGGGGGTAAGGGAAGAGACCCAGTACTTC
TRBD2,TRBV7-4,TRBJ2-3,few,CASSTQRGLKADTQYF,TGTGCCAGCAGCACCCAGCGGGGGCTAAAGGCAGATACGCAGTATTTT
TRBD2,TRBV14,TRBJ2-4,-,CASSRHPGLDRYF,TGTGCCAGCAGCCGACACCCTGGACTAGATAGGTACTTC
TRBD1,TRBV18,TRBJ1-2,few,CASPQGQQGAFGYTF,TGTGCCAGCCCACAGGGTCAACAGGGGGCGTTTGGCTACACCTTC
TRBD1,TRBV12-5,TRBJ2-1,few,CASGLPTGQATSYNEQFF,TGTGCTAGTGGTTTGCCCACGGGACAGGCCACCTCCTACAATGAGCAGTTCTTC
TRBD2,TRBV9,TRBJ2-1,-,CASSVNPAGASYNEQFF,TGTGCCAGCAGCGTAAATCCAGCGGGGGCCTCCTACAATGAGCAGTTCTTC
-,TRBV4-3,TRBJ2-5,few,CASSQHPGERQETQYF,TGCGCCAGCAGCCAGCATCCCGGTGAAAGGCAAGAGACCCAGTACTTC
TRBD2,TRBV7-2,TRBJ2-1,-,CASSITSVKFF,TGTGCCAGCAGCATTACTAGCGTCAAGTTCTTC